The next 11 T cell receptor beta chains were all read from a single sample in a study of CXCR3-negative and CXCR3-positive naive CD8 T cells. Researchers prepared the TRB cDNA libraries using 5' RACE with UMI labels. TCRdb derives one entry per CDR3 protein from the 5' RACE reads, leaving out DNA. The table lists about 41,000 distinct CDR3 sequences. Source material: naive CXCR3- CD8+ T cells from blood. Noted subset: CD45RO-CCR7+CD27+CD95- naive CD8+ T cells lacking CXCR3 (TNR3-). These receptor sequences come from a human donor in good health. Some clones in this sample may be carry-over from other donors' samples.

The chain has TRBV15 and TRBJ2-3; TCRdb designates TRBD2, a call that cannot be tested without DNA. CDR1 and CDR2 (germline): LNHNV, YYDKDF (reference sequence). There are 16 residues in the CDR3. CDR3 region: CATSRLRGGPVDTQYF.

The chain joins TRBV29-1 to TRBJ2-7; the TRBD1 assignment by TCRdb is unverifiable without DNA. The CDR3 is 13 amino acids. CDR1 and CDR2 (germline): SQVTM, ANQGSEA. CDR3 sequence: CSAQRGEIYEQYF.

The V call is TRBV15, the J call TRBJ1-1. The CDR3 has 15 residues. Per germline, CDR1 LNHNV and CDR2 YYDKDF (reference sequence). CDR3 amino acids: CATSREGNMNTEAFF. The full variable domain, its missing parts supplied by reference TRBV15 and TRBJ1-1, is DAMVIQNPRYQVTQFGKPVTLSCSQTLNHNVMYWYQQKSSQAPKLLFHYYDKDFNNEADTPDNFQSRRPNTSFCFLDIRSPGLGDTAMYLCATSREGNMNTEAFFGQGTRLTVV.

The gene calls are TRBV4-2 and TRBJ2-7; TCRdb designates TRBD2, a call that cannot be tested without DNA. Germline V gene sequence: CDR1 LGHNA, CDR2 YNFKEQ. This CDR3 comprises 13 residues. This chain's CDR3 is CASSQQRPYEQYF.

V is TRBV5-1 and J is TRBJ2-3; TCRdb gives TRBD1 as the D gene, but with no DNA this cannot be confirmed. The CDR3 loop spans 15 amino acids. Germline CDR1 SGHRS, CDR2 YFSETQ. The CDR3 spells CASSPPGRGRDTQYF.

V is TRBV7-3 and J is TRBJ2-2; lacking DNA, the TRBD1 call made by TCRdb goes unchecked. The CDR3 runs to 17 residues. Germline assignment: CDR1 SGHTA and CDR2 FQGTGA. The CDR3 reads CASSLLYGTENTGELFF.

V usage is TRBV7-2 and J usage is TRBJ2-3. The CDR3 totals 12 residues. The germline V gene encodes CDR1 SGHTA and CDR2 FQGNSA. The CDR3 sequence: CASSFRLYTQYF. The whole variable domain, remainder taken from reference TRBV7-2 and TRBJ2-3, is GAGVSQSPSNKVTEKGKDVELRCDPISGHTALYWYRQSLGQGLEFLIYFQGNSAPDKSGLPSDRFSAERTGGSVSTLTIQRTQQEDSAVYLCASSFRLYTQYFGPGTRLTVL.

The chain employs TRBV12-3 or TRBV12-4 and TRBJ1-1; TCRdb's assignment of TRBD1 cannot be checked, as there is no DNA. There are 13 residues in the CDR3. CDR3: CASSFGDGTEAFF.

CDR3: CSVPGQGYEQYF. The chain employs TRBV29-1 and TRBJ2-7; the D gene TCRdb calls, TRBD1, cannot be checked with no DNA. The CDR3 is made up of 12 amino acids. Per the germline V gene, CDR1 is SQVTM and CDR2 is ANQGSEA.

The rearrangement links TRBV14 to TRBJ2-5; TCRdb proposes TRBD1, but this gene call is untestable without DNA. The CDR3 is made up of 16 amino acids. Germline V gives CDR1 SGHDN, CDR2 FVKESK. CDR3 residues: CASSKRDPTFEETQYF.

V gene TRBV4-3 combines with J gene TRBJ1-3; the D call from TCRdb, TRBD1, cannot be confirmed without DNA. Germline values: CDR1 LGHNA, CDR2 YSLEER. This CDR3 has 16 residues. CDR3 sequence: CASSQDGANSGNTIYF.